The 8 T cell receptor beta chains reported below all come from one sample, sequenced in a study of blood T cell repertoires in COVID-19. Method: immunoSEQ multiplex PCR; TCRdb's copy keeps in-frame clones and lacks some. The repertoire consists of some 290,000 clones, with approximately 86% occurring once and the leading ten covering 2% to 2.5%. Input material: peripheral blood. The receptors derive from a woman in her fifties or sixties who had recovered from COVID-19.

Remarks on this clone: The same CDR3 is also encoded by other DNA sequences in this sample. V gene TRBV7-9 combines with J gene TRBJ1-1, with 7 bases identical to TRBD1. Germline-derived CDR1 and CDR2 are SEHNR and FQNEAQ (reference sequence). V trimming: 5 bases; J trimming: 3 bases; junction bases outside the gene matches: 6. The CDR3 extends over 14 amino acids. CDR3 sequence: CASSPPDRDTEAFF. Written as DNA, the CDR3 is TGTGCCAGCAGCCCACCCGACAGGGACACTGAAGCTTTCTTT.

The chain joins TRBV28 to TRBJ1-5, with D perhaps matching TRBD1 (5 bases). This CDR3 spans 14 amino acids. Germline assignment: CDR1 MDHEN and CDR2 SYDVKM. Between the trimmed V and J ends, which lost 6 bases and 6 bases, there was a span of 15 bases. The CDR3 region has the DNA TGTGCCAGCAGGAAACAGGAGAACGGTCAGCCCCAGCATTTT. Translated: CASRKQENGQPQHF. The whole variable domain, remainder taken from reference TRBV28 and TRBJ1-5, is DVKVTQSSRYLVKRTGEKVFLECVQDMDHENMFWYRQDPGLGLRLIYFSYDVKMKEKGDIPEGYSVSREKKERFSLILESASTNQTSMYLCASRKQENGQPQHFGDGTRLSIL.

The chain combines TRBV30 with TRBJ2-1; no definite D call. V dropped 2 bases and J dropped 8 bases, with 7 bases sitting between them. The CDR3 sequence is 11 residues long. The germline gives CDR1 GTSNPN, CDR2 SVGIG (reference sequence). The CDR3 region is CAWSNQYEQFF. CDR3 DNA: TGTGCCTGGAGTAATCAATATGAGCAGTTCTTC.

The chain couples TRBV12-3 or TRBV12-4 to TRBJ2-1, with a weak D call TRBD2 (5 bases). The CDR3 extends over 13 amino acids. Trimming cost V 5 bases and J 10 bases, with 15 bases left between them. The CDR3 region has the DNA TGTGCCAGCAGTACTGCTAGCTTTACAGAGCAGTTCTTC. Translated: CASSTASFTEQFF.

This sequence joins TRBV18 and TRBJ1-1; D is perhaps TRBD1 (6 bases). Germline V gene data show CDR1 as KGHSH and CDR2 as LQKENI. V lost 3 bases and J lost 4, with 15 bases in between. This CDR3 is built from 15 residues. The CDR3 spells CASSPEGHQITEAFF. The DNA of the CDR3 is TGTGCCAGCTCACCTGAGGGACATCAGATCACTGAAGCTTTCTTT.

This sequence joins TRBV7-2 and TRBJ1-1, with TRBD1 identical over 8 bases. Per the germline V gene, CDR1 is SGHTA and CDR2 is FQGNSA. The CDR3 is 12 residues long. The junction had 4 bases not matched to a gene; V was cut back by 4 bases and J by 9 bases. The chain's CDR3 is CASSSPGGKAFF. The CDR3 nucleotides are TGTGCCAGCAGCTCCCCAGGGGGCAAAGCTTTCTTT.

J is TRBJ1-3 and V is TRBV7-6; TRBD1 agrees at 9 bases. The V gene's germline CDR1 is SGHVS and CDR2 FNYEAQ. V was pared by 1 base and J by 0 bases, with 10 bases of the junction left unmatched. The CDR3 has 19 amino acids. The CDR3 sequence: CASSLDDRGRSYSGNTIYF. CDR3 in DNA: TGTGCCAGCAGCTTAGACGACAGGGGGAGATCATACTCTGGAAACACCATATATTTT.

V usage is TRBV6-5 and J usage is TRBJ2-7; 7 nucleotides align to TRBD1. V gave up 3 bases and J gave up 3 bases; unmatched junction bases: 5. CDR3 length equals 14 residues. Germline V lookup: CDR1 MNHEY, CDR2 SVGAGI. CDR3 loop: CASSYRQGLYEQYF. CDR3 DNA: TGTGCCAGCAGTTATCGACAGGGTCTCTACGAGCAGTACTTC.